Below are 30 T cell receptor beta chains sequenced from a single sample in a study of beta chain features in type 1 diabetes. The authors reverse transcribed all of the isolated RNA, so sequencing captured expressed TCRB transcripts. Here immunoSEQ multiplex PCR was the method, and the copy in TCRdb shows in-frame clones only, minus some. The table includes a few hundred thousand clones, roughly 11% detected once. Sequenced: central memory CD4+ T cells from blood. These receptors originate from a man aged 18 to 35 in good health.

The V gene is TRBV4-3, the J gene TRBJ2-3; D unresolved. V was pared by 0 bases and J by 4 bases, with 8 bases between. Germline loops: CDR1 LGHNA, CDR2 YSLEER. The CDR3 has 14 amino acids. The CDR3 loop is CASSQEGRSDTQYF. CDR3 DNA sequence: TGCGCCAGCAGCCAAGAAGGCAGGTCAGATACGCAGTATTTT.

This clone was picked up a small number of times. The chain couples TRBV6-4 to TRBJ2-1, with 10 bases aligning to TRBD1. Germline CDR1 MRHNA, CDR2 SNTAGT. Trimming removed 6 bases from V and 5 bases from J; junction bases left unmatched: 7. The CDR3 has 15 residues. The CDR3 DNA follows: TGTGCCAGCAGCAGACAGGGGGCTTTCAACAATGAGCAGTTCTTC. Its protein is CASSRQGAFNNEQFF.

This clone was seen more than once but under ten times. This sequence joins TRBV5-6 and TRBJ2-7; possible D gene TRBD2, 6 bases. The CDR3 consists of 14 residues. The V and J ends lost 4 bases and 3 bases respectively, with 14 bases between them. CDR1 and CDR2 (germline): SGHDT, YYEEEE. CDR3 in DNA: TGTGCCAGCAGCCGATGGGAGGTGCACTACGAGCAGTACTTC. Protein: CASSRWEVHYEQYF.

Written as DNA, the CDR3 is TGCGCCAGCAGCTTGACAGGGATCCAAGAGACCCAGTACTTC. Encoded protein: CASSLTGIQETQYF. The rearrangement joins TRBV5-1 to TRBJ2-5, with D possibly being TRBD1 (6 bases). This CDR3 has 14 amino acids. CDR1 and CDR2 from the germline V gene are SGHRS and YFSETQ. Trimming cost V 1 base and J 1 base, with 8 bases left between them.

This clone was counted between two and nine times. The V gene is TRBV19, the J gene TRBJ1-1, with 9 bases fitting TRBD1. J gave up 0 bases and V 6 bases, and 2 bases lay outside the gene matches. CDR1 and CDR2 (germline): LNHDA, SQIVND (reference sequence). CDR3 size: 14 residues. The CDR3 loop is CASRTGGLNTEAFF. CDR3 nucleotides: TGTGCCAGTAGGACAGGGGGGCTGAACACTGAAGCTTTCTTT.

In its sample, this clone was seen a few times. The V call is TRBV7-2, the J call TRBJ1-4; 8 positions match TRBD1. Germline assignment: CDR1 SGHTA and CDR2 FQGNSA. CDR3 length: 14 residues. V shed 5 bases and J 8 bases; nucleotides not matched to a gene: 7. The CDR3 nucleotides are TGTGCCAGCAGCGCGGACAGGGAATTGGAAAAACTGTTTTTT. It is translated as CASSADRELEKLFF.

This clone was observed a handful of times. This sequence joins TRBV30 and TRBJ2-5, with D possibly matching TRBD1 (6 bases). From germline, CDR1 is GTSNPN and CDR2 SVGIG (reference sequence). CDR3 length: 15 amino acids. Trimming stripped 4 bases from V and 4 bases from J, with 19 bases between. DNA of the CDR3: TGTGCCTGGAAAGAACAGGGCCGAAAATTAGAGACCCAGTACTTC. Protein: CAWKEQGRKLETQYF.

The chain uses TRBV27 and TRBJ2-3; D possibly matches TRBD1 or TRBD2 (5 bases each). Germline assignment: CDR1 MNHEY and CDR2 SMNVEV (reference sequence). There are 14 residues in the CDR3. V shed 5 bases and J shed 4 bases, with 13 bases lying between them. CDR3 in amino acids: CASSRGTRPDTQYF. CDR3 DNA sequence: TGTGCCAGCAGTCGAGGGACCCGACCAGATACGCAGTATTTT.

This clone has at least ten counts. The gene calls are TRBV6-1 and TRBJ2-7, with D maybe TRBD1 (5 bases). The CDR3 length is 13 residues. The V gene lost 4 bases and the J gene lost 7 bases, with 14 bases spanning the gap. The V gene's germline CDR1 is MNHNS and CDR2 SASEGT. The CDR3 loop reads CASSALRVGEQYF. CDR3 nucleotide sequence: TGTGCCAGCAGTGCACTCAGGGTGGGGGAGCAGTACTTC.

This chain uses TRBV6-4 with TRBJ2-5; D remains ambiguous. Trimming shortened V by 6 bases and J by 2 bases, and 13 bases separated the two germline ends. Germline lookup yields CDR1 MRHNA and CDR2 SNTAGT. The CDR3 totals 14 residues. CDR3 amino acids: CASRVSERQETQYF. DNA of the CDR3: TGTGCCAGCAGGGTAAGCGAGCGTCAAGAGACCCAGTACTTC.

As for this clone: The sample has other DNA sequences that encode this CDR3 too. The chain uses TRBV18 and TRBJ2-7, with TRBD1 identical over 11 bases. Per germline, CDR1 KGHSH and CDR2 LQKENI. CDR3 length: 15 amino acids. Trimming removed 3 bases from V and 1 base from J; junction bases left unmatched: 2. The CDR3 reads CASSPGTGGSYEQYF. The CDR3 region has the DNA TGTGCCAGCTCACCCGGGACAGGGGGTTCCTACGAGCAGTACTTC.

This clone was found a few times. V usage is TRBV7-2 and J usage is TRBJ2-1, with D maybe TRBD1 (5 bases). The CDR3 is made up of 14 amino acids. Trimming pared 3 bases from V and 8 bases from J, leaving 14 bases between. Germline loops: CDR1 SGHTA, CDR2 FQGNSA. CDR3 loop: CASSLYWGGDEQFF. The CDR3 bases are TGTGCCAGCAGCTTGTATTGGGGCGGCGATGAGCAGTTCTTC. Complete variable domain (other parts from reference TRBV7-2 and TRBJ2-1): GAGVSQSPSNKVTEKGKDVELRCDPISGHTALYWYRQSLGQGLEFLIYFQGNSAPDKSGLPSDRFSAERTGGSVSTLTIQRTQQEDSAVYLCASSLYWGGDEQFFGPGTRLTVL.

The V call is TRBV11-2, the J call TRBJ2-1, with 7 bases lining up with TRBD2. V shed 0 bases and J 15 bases; nucleotides not matched to a gene: 11. CDR3 length: 14 residues. Germline CDR1 reads SGHAT; CDR2 reads FQNNGV. CDR3 amino acids: CASSLEGLADTVFF. For the CDR3, the DNA is TGTGCCAGCAGCTTAGAAGGCCTAGCGGATACGGTGTTCTTC.

This clone was counted a few times. This chain uses TRBV19 with TRBJ2-4, with D unclear. The germline CDR1 and CDR2 sequences are LNHDA and SQIVND (reference sequence). The CDR3 is 15 amino acids. V was clipped by 3 bases and J by 7 bases, with 16 bases between them. In nucleotides, the CDR3 is TGTGCCAGTAGTATTTCCGGCAAACACGGGAACATTCAGTACTTC. Translating it yields CASSISGKHGNIQYF.

Only a few counts were recorded for this clone. The rearrangement links TRBV7-2 to TRBJ2-7, with D perhaps matching TRBD1 (5 bases). Germline V gene data show CDR1 as SGHTA and CDR2 as FQGNSA. V was shortened by 5 bases and J by 2 bases, with 16 bases between the two germline ends. The CDR3 sequence is 15 residues long. CDR3 protein: CASSIGPGMAYEQYF. For the CDR3, the DNA is TGTGCCAGCAGCATAGGCCCAGGGATGGCCTACGAGCAGTACTTC.

This clone was counted between two and nine times. The rearrangement links TRBV28 to TRBJ1-2; weak D call: TRBD1 (5 bases). This CDR3 is built from 17 residues. Germline loops: CDR1 MDHEN, CDR2 SYDVKM. Trimming removed 5 bases at V and 1 base at J, with 20 bases between. For the CDR3, the DNA is TGTGCCAGCAGTCTCGGTTGGGGACCGACTATTAACTATGGCTACACCTTC. Its translation: CASSLGWGPTINYGYTF.

The chain combines TRBV7-2 with TRBJ2-1; a possible D gene is TRBD2 (5 bases). V lost 1 base and J 16 bases, leaving 17 bases between the germline ends. CDR1 and CDR2 (germline): SGHTA, FQGNSA. CDR3 length: 13 residues. The CDR3 DNA sequence: TGTGCCAGCAGCTTAGAAGGTAGCGCAAGAGTTTTCTTC. Translating it yields CASSLEGSARVFF.

This clone was counted between two and nine times. The chain has TRBV10-3 and TRBJ1-2, with D hard to call. V was clipped by 2 bases and J by 7 bases, with 11 bases between them. Germline V gene data show CDR1 as ENHRY and CDR2 as SYGVKD. The CDR3 runs to 13 residues. The CDR3 spells CAISEKGDLGYTF. The CDR3 nucleotides are TGTGCCATCAGTGAGAAGGGCGATCTTGGCTACACCTTC.

This clone has only a few counts. The genes are TRBV18 and TRBJ2-2; D may match TRBD1 or TRBD2 (5 bases each). The CDR3 is made up of 16 amino acids. Germline CDR1 is KGHSH and CDR2 is LQKENI. The V end was cut by 1 base, the J end by 4 bases, with 13 bases between. DNA for the CDR3: TGTGCCAGCTCACCACTGGCGAGAGGGGCCACCGGGGAGCTGTTTTTT. Amino acid sequence: CASSPLARGATGELFF.

J is TRBJ2-1 and V is TRBV19, with 7 bases identical to TRBD2. V trimming: 4 bases; J trimming: 3 bases; junction bases outside the gene matches: 3. The CDR3 runs to 14 residues. Germline V gene data show CDR1 as LNHDA and CDR2 as SQIVND (reference sequence). The CDR3 nucleotides are TGTGCCAGTAGTAGGGGAGGGAACTACAATGAGCAGTTCTTC. Protein: CASSRGGNYNEQFF.

There are a few counts of this clone. J is TRBJ2-5 and V is TRBV27, with 12 bases identical to TRBD2. The V gene end was trimmed by 5 bases and the J gene end by 5 bases; junction bases not matched to a gene: 9. Germline assignment: CDR1 MNHEY and CDR2 SMNVEV (reference sequence). The CDR3 sequence is 16 residues long. The CDR3 region has the DNA TGTGCCAGCAGTCCGAGACTAGCGGGAGCCGCGGAGACCCAGTACTTC. Encoded protein: CASSPRLAGAAETQYF.

This clone has ten or more counts. The chain couples TRBV7-9 to TRBJ2-1; 7 bases match TRBD2. CDR1 SEHNR and CDR2 FQNEAQ come from the germline V gene (reference sequence). The trim removed 11 bases at V and 3 bases at J, leaving 7 bases unmatched. This CDR3 spans 13 amino acids. CDR3 coding DNA: TGTGCCGGCGAGCGGGATAGCTACAATGAGCAGTTCTTC. Translating gives CAGERDSYNEQFF.

In its sample, this clone was seen many times. The V and J genes are TRBV6-5 and TRBJ1-1; D uncertain. The CDR3 totals 14 residues. Germline values: CDR1 MNHEY, CDR2 SVGAGI. V lost 0 bases to trimming and J lost 4 bases, with 9 bases between them. CDR3 amino acids: CASSYSRRGTEAFF. DNA of the CDR3: TGTGCCAGCAGTTACTCTAGACGGGGCACTGAAGCTTTCTTT.

This sequence joins TRBV7-2 and TRBJ2-3; a weak D match, TRBD1 (5 bases). The length of the CDR3 is 15 residues. Per the germline V gene, CDR1 is SGHTA and CDR2 is FQGNSA. The ends were cut back, 1 base at V and 2 bases at J, with 10 bases in the middle. DNA for the CDR3: TGTGCCAGCAGCTTAGATACAGGCCTCACAGATACGCAGTATTTT. It is translated as CASSLDTGLTDTQYF.

This clone was detected many times. The rearrangement uses TRBV11-2 and TRBJ2-1; D is uncertain. The length of the CDR3 is 14 residues. Germline V lookup: CDR1 SGHAT, CDR2 FQNNGV. Trimming stripped 0 bases from V and 7 bases from J, with 10 bases between. CDR3 residues: CASSLDFSTNEQFF. The CDR3 DNA is TGTGCCAGCAGCTTAGATTTCAGTACGAATGAGCAGTTCTTC.

The V gene is TRBV7-2, the J gene TRBJ2-3, with TRBD1 matching over 10 bases. Germline CDR1 reads SGHTA; CDR2 reads FQGNSA. Trimming removed 5 bases from V and 4 bases from J; junction bases left unmatched: 3. The CDR3 covers 14 residues. CDR3 protein: CASSRDRGADTQYF. In nucleotides, the CDR3 is TGTGCCAGCAGCCGGGACAGGGGAGCAGATACGCAGTATTTT.

The chain employs TRBV6-6 and TRBJ2-5; TRBD1 agrees at 7 bases. The CDR3 spans 13 residues. Trimming at V came to 1 base and at J to 7 bases, leaving 3 bases not matched to a gene. Germline assignment: CDR1 MNHNY and CDR2 SVGAGI (reference sequence). CDR3: CASSYWTGGTQYF. The CDR3 nucleotides read TGTGCCAGCAGTTACTGGACAGGCGGGACCCAGTACTTC.

The chain joins TRBV6-5 to TRBJ2-5; perhaps TRBD2 as D (5 bases). V dropped 6 bases and J dropped 3 bases, with 11 bases sitting between them. This CDR3 spans 13 amino acids. The germline CDR1 and CDR2 sequences are MNHEY and SVGAGI. In DNA, the CDR3 is TGTGCCAGCAGAGGCCTGCGGGAAGAGACCCAGTACTTC. As protein: CASRGLREETQYF.

The chain is built from TRBV7-6 and TRBJ2-7; no firm D call. Germline loops: CDR1 SGHVS, CDR2 FNYEAQ. There are 15 residues in the CDR3. Trimming left V 2 bases short and J 3 bases short, with 14 bases between. CDR3 in amino acids: CASSLRNTPDYEQYF. Written as DNA, the CDR3 is TGTGCCAGCAGCTTAAGGAACACGCCCGACTACGAGCAGTACTTC.

This clone was counted only a few times. The rearrangement links TRBV6-6 to TRBJ2-2; D is undetermined. The CDR3 loop spans 14 amino acids. Germline values: CDR1 MNHNY, CDR2 SVGAGI (reference sequence). Trimming cost V 6 bases and J 3 bases, with 11 bases left between them. This chain's CDR3 is CASSRLAYTGELFF. DNA for the CDR3: TGTGCCAGCAGCCGACTCGCGTACACCGGGGAGCTGTTTTTT.